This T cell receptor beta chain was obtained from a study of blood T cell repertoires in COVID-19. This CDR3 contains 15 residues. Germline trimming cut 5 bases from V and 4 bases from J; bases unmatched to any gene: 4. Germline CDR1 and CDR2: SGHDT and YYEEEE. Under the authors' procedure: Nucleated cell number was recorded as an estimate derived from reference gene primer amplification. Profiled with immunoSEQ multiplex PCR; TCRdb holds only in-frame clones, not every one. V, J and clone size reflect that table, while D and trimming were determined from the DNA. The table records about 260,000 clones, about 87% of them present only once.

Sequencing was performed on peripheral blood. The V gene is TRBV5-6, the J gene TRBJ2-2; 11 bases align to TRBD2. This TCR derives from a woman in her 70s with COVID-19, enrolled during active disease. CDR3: CASRPGLAATGELFF. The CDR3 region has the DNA TGTGCCAGCAGACCGGGACTAGCGGCCACCGGGGAGCTGTTTTTT.